The present T cell receptor (beta chain) was sequenced within a study of T cell repertoires in cytomegalovirus infection. At the level of the study: HLA-B-restricted CMV epitopes that are well studied were used alongside recently identified HLA-C-restricted ones. Public TCR beta signatures marked donors with CMV infection and the matching HLA. The study, taken as a whole, reports: Individuals carrying CMV plus the relevant HLA were identified by cumulative frequency of public TCR beta families.

This clonotype was detected many times. As yet, its antigen is unknown. TCRdb analysed the reads with MiXCR anew, one entry per CDR3 protein. The profile shows 450,000 to 650,000 distinct CDR3 sequences, about 40% of them singletons. V lost 5 bases, J lost 8 bases, and 6 bases stayed unmatched. This CDR3 is 13 amino acids long. In germline, CDR1 is SGHTA, CDR2 FQGNSA. Sample: cultured PBMCs, taken from culture after CMV antigen stimulation. The receptor was derived from a human donor in good health (CMV status not recorded). Some clones in this sample may be carry-over from other donors' samples. The V call is TRBV7-2, the J call TRBJ1-2, with 9 nucleotides matching TRBD1. The CDR3 DNA reads TGTGCCAGCAGCCTACAGGGGGCGGGAGGCTACACCTTC. It specifies CASSLQGAGGYTF.